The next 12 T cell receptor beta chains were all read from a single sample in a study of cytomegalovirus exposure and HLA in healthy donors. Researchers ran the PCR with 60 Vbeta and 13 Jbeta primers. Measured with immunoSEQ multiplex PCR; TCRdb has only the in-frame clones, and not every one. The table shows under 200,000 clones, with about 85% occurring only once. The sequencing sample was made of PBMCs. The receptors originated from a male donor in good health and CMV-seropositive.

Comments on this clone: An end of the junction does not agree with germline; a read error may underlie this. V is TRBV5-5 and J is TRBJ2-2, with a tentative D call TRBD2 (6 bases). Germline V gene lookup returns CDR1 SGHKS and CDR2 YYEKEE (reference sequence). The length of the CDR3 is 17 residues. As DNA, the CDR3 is TGTGCCAGCAGCTTGGGTGCTAGCGTCACGGACACCGGGGAGCCGTTTTTT. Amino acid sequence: CASSLGASVTDTGEPFF.

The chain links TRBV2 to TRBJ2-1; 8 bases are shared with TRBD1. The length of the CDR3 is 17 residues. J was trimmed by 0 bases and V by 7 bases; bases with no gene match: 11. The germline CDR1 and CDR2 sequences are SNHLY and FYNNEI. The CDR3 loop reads CASTYDRGRSSYNEQFF. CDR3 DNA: TGTGCCAGCACCTACGACAGGGGACGCAGCTCCTACAATGAGCAGTTCTTC.

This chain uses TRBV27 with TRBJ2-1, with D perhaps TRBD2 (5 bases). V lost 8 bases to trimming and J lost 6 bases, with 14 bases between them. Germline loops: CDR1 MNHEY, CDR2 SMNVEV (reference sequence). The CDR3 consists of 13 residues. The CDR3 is CASGDYTRNEQFF. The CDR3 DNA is TGTGCCAGCGGAGACTATACCCGCAATGAGCAGTTCTTC.

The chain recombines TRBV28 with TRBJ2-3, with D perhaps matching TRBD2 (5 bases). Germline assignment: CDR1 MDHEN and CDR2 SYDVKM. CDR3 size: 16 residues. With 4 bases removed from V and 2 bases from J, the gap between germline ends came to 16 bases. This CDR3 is CASSSSSSGYTDTQYF. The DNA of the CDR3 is TGTGCCAGCAGTTCCTCCTCGAGCGGATACACAGATACGCAGTATTTT.

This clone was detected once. The CDR3 coding sequence is TGTGCCAGCAGCTCCAGGGACAGGGGTTATGGCTACACCTTC. This gives the protein CASSSRDRGYGYTF. This chain links TRBV7-2 with TRBJ1-2; 10 bases align to TRBD1. The CDR3 totals 14 residues. V lost 4 bases and J lost 5; bases outside the gene matches: 4. Germline V gives CDR1 SGHTA, CDR2 FQGNSA.

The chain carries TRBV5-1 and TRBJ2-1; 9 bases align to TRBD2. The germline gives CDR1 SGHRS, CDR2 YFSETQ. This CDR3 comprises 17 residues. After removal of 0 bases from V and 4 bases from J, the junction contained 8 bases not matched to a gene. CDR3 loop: CASSLEVAGVWYNEQFF. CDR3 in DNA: TGCGCCAGCAGCTTGGAAGTAGCGGGAGTTTGGTACAATGAGCAGTTCTTC.

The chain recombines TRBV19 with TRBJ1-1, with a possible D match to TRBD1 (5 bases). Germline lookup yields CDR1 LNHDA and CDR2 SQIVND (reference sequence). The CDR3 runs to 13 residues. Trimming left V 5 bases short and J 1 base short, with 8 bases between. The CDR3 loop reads CASSVDKNTEAFF. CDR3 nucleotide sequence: TGTGCCAGTAGTGTGGACAAGAACACTGAAGCTTTCTTT.

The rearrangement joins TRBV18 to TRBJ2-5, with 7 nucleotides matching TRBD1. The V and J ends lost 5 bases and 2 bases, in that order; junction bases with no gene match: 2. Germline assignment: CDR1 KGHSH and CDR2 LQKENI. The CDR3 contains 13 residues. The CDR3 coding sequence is TGTGCCAGCTCATCGGGACAGCAAGAGACCCAGTACTTC. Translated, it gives CASSSGQQETQYF.

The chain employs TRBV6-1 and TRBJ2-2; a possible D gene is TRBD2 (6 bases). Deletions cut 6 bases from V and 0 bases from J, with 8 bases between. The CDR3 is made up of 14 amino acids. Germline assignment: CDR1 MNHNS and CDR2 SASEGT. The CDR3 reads CASRWRANTGELFF. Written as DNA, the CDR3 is TGTGCCAGCAGGTGGAGGGCGAACACCGGGGAGCTGTTTTTT.

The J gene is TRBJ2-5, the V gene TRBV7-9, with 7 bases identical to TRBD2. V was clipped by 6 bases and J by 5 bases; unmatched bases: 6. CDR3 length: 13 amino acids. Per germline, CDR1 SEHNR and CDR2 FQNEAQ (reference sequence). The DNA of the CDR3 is TGTGCCAGCAGAGCTACTAGCGCCGAGACCCAGTACTTC. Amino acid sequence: CASRATSAETQYF.

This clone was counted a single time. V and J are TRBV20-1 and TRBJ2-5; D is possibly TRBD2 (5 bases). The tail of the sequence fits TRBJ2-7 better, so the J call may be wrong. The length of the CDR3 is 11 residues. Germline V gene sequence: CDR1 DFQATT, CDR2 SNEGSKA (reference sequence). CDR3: CSAGAVNEQYF. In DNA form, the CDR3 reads TGCAGTGCGGGAGCCGTCAACGAGCAGTACTTC.

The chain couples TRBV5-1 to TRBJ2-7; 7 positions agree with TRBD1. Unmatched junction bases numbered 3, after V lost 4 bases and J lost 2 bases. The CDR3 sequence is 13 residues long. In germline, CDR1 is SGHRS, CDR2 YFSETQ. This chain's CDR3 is CASSPGQTYEQYF. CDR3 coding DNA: TGCGCCAGCAGCCCGGGACAGACCTACGAGCAGTACTTC.